Detailed here is one T cell receptor (beta chain). The data are from a study of blood T cell repertoires in COVID-19. J gave up 1 base and V 8 bases, and 10 bases lay outside the gene matches. Germline lookup yields CDR1 ENHRY and CDR2 SYGVKD. This CDR3 spans 16 amino acids. Method: immunoSEQ multiplex PCR; TCRdb's copy keeps in-frame clones and lacks some. This table has about 130,000 clones, almost 85% appearing once. The chain is built from TRBV10-3 and TRBJ1-5; 8 bases map to TRBD1. The sequence came from a human donor in a cohort sampled during active COVID-19. The sequencing sample was made of peripheral blood. The CDR3 coding sequence is TGTGCCATCGGACAGAATACAGGGGGAAGCAATCAGCCCCAGCATTTT. Translating it yields CAIGQNTGGSNQPQHF.